The T cell receptor beta chain under discussion was sequenced for a study of somatic mutations in cytotoxic T cells in rheumatoid arthritis (dated by TCRdb to about 2017). As for the study more broadly: Patient peripheral blood (just under 31 ml EDTA) was drawn right after diagnosis and before any treatment started. Some T-cell populations stained with V beta antibodies were sorted by flow on a FACSAria II or Sony SH800 to nearly 100% purity, with sorted V beta1+ cells additionally subjected to TCRB sequencing. The study asked whether expanded CD8+ T-cell clones in newly diagnosed, untreated rheumatoid arthritis carry somatic mutations, and used TCRB deep sequencing to characterize clonality. TCRB deep sequencing was performed for some 60 rheumatoid arthritis patients and around 20 healthy controls. Median age was essentially the same in the patient group and the control group.

Positive magnetic bead selection on an AutoMACS was used to isolate CD4+ and CD8+ cells, with flow cytometry used to check purity. A TCR V beta antibody panel was used in flow cytometry to screen first for clonal expansions, which were then characterized by TCRB deep sequencing of sorted CD8+ fractions. Peripheral blood mononuclear cells were obtained using density gradient separation with Ficoll-Paque PLUS. DNA from CD4-enriched, CD8-enriched or PBMC samples was extracted using Nucleospin Tissue or Tissue XS kits and then quantified on a Qubit 2.0 fluorometer. Genomic DNA underwent TCRB CDR3 sequencing using the immunoSEQ assay. As for how the authors treated the data: When patient CD8+ clones exceeding 1% were checked against published virus-specific TCRB sequences, only a few matched. Analyses were restricted to productive TCRB rearrangements. Clonality was calculated as a Shannon entropy-based productive clonality index, and a clone was defined by a unique TCRB CDR3 sequence. Repertoire overlap for a pair of samples was computed from each clone's template counts relative to total templates per sample. V-gene usage from TCRB sequencing and V-gene usage measured by flow cytometry were correlated (Spearman r of 0.61). Here the immuneACCESS table is served through TCRdb, limited to in-frame sequences with V and J called. Missing clones are a known gap in these copies; in checked studies unresolved V genes cover under half, and the rest lacks a known reason. V and J calls and clone size come straight from that table; D and trimming were deduced from the DNA. This sample gives almost 8,500 clones in total; 60% to 80% of them show up just once. The top ten hold roughly two fifths of the sample.

General conclusions and limits of the study: Healthy controls showed no age-related increase in CD8+ clonality, whereas patients did (Spearman r ~ 0.49). The largest CD8+ clone made up more than 20% of CD8+ cells in about an eighth of the 65 patients, and blood and synovial fluid shared several identical CD8+ TCRB sequences. There was no significant difference in CD8+ T-cell clonality between rheumatoid arthritis patients and age-matched healthy controls. The slight TRBV07 underrepresentation in patients was not adjusted for multiple comparisons. Viral specificity could not be ruled out by absence from virus-specific databases, and the antigen targets of the expanded CD8+ clones remained unknown.

Remarks on this clone: Its binding antigen is unknown. One base away there is no much larger clone; base qualities are not given.

The germline V gene gives CDR1 as MNHEY and CDR2 as SVGAGI. The CDR3, from cysteine to phenylalanine, totals 15 residues. Only CDR3 DNA is held: 45 bases, read in frame from base 1. V is cut back by 4 bases and J by 5 bases, with 7 bases in the junction unmatched. The source is an adult with rheumatoid arthritis. Recombination linked TRBV6-5 to TRBJ2-1; 8 of the junction bases match TRBD2. Specimen: CD8+ T cells sorted from blood. At the DNA level, the sequence is TGTGCCAGCAGTTCCCGGGGACTAGGGGACAATGAGCAGTTCTTC. Its amino acids are CASSSRGLGDNEQFF.